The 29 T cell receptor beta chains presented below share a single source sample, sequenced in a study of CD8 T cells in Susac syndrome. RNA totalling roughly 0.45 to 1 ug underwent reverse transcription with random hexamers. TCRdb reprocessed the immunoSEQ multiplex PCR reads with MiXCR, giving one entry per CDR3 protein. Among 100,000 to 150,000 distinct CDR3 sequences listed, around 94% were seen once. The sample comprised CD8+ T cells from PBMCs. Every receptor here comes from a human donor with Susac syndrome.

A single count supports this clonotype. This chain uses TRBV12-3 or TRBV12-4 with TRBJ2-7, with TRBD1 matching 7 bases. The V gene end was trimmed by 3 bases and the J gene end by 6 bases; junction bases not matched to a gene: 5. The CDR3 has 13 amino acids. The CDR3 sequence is CASSFVTGSEQYF. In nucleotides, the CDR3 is TGTGCCAGCAGTTTTGTGACAGGGTCCGAGCAGTACTTC.

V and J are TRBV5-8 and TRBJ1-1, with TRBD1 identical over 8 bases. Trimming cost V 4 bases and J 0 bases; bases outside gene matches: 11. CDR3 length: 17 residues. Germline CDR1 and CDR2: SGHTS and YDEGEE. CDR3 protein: CASSVQGVYGMNTEAFF. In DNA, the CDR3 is TGTGCCAGCAGCGTACAGGGGGTTTACGGTATGAACACTGAAGCTTTCTTT. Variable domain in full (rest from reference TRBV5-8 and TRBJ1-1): EAGVTQSPTHLIKTRGQQATLRCSPISGHTSVYWYQQALGLGLQFLLWYDEGEERNRGNFPPRFSGRQFPNYSSELNVNALELEDSALYLCASSVQGVYGMNTEAFFGQGTRLTVV.

The CDR3 here is CASSPHELGAFEQYF. DNA of the CDR3: TGTGCCAGCAGCCCGCACGAGCTAGGAGCCTTCGAGCAGTACTTC. The J gene is TRBJ2-7, the V gene TRBV9, with D uncertain. V shed 4 bases and J shed 6 bases, with 20 bases lying between them. The CDR3 length is 15 residues. CDR1 is SGDLS and CDR2 is YYNGEE in the germline V gene.

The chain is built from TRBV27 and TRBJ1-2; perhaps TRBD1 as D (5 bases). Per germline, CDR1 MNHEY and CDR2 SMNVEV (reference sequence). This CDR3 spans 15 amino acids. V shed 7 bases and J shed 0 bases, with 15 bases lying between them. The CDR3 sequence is CASTLFPGSNYGYTF. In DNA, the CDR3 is TGTGCCAGCACCCTTTTCCCAGGGTCTAACTATGGCTACACCTTC.

The CDR3 nucleotides are TGTGCCAGCAGCCCAGGACTAGCGGGCCTCACAGATACGCAGTATTTT. Its translation is CASSPGLAGLTDTQYF. The V call is TRBV9, the J call TRBJ2-3; 11 nucleotides agree with TRBD2. The CDR3 contains 16 residues. The V gene's germline CDR1 is SGDLS and CDR2 YYNGEE. Germline trimming cut 4 bases from V and 2 bases from J; bases unmatched to any gene: 6.

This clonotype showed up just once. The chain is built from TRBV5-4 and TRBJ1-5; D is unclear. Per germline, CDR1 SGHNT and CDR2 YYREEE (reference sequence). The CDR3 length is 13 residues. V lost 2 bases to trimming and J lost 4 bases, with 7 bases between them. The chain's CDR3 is CASSLWGNQPQHF. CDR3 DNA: TGTGCCAGCAGCTTATGGGGAAATCAGCCCCAGCATTTT.

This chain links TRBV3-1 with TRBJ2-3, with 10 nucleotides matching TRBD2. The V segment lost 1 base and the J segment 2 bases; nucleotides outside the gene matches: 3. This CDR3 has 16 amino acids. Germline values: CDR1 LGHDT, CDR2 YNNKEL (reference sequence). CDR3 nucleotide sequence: TGTGCCAGCAGCCAAGTTACTAGCGGGGACACAGATACGCAGTATTTT. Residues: CASSQVTSGDTDTQYF.

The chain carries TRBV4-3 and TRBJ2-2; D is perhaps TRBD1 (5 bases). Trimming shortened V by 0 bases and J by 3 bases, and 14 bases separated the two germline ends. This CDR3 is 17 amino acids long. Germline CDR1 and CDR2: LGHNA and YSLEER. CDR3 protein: CASSQDGAGFDTGELFF. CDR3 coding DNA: TGCGCCAGCAGCCAAGATGGGGCAGGGTTCGACACCGGGGAGCTGTTTTTT.

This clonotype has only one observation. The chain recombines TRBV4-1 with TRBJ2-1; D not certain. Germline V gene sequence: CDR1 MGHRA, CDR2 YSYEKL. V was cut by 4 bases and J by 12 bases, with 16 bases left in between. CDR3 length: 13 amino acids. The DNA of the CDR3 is TGCGCCAGCAGCCTAGGTACCGTTACGGGGCAGTTCTTC. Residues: CASSLGTVTGQFF.

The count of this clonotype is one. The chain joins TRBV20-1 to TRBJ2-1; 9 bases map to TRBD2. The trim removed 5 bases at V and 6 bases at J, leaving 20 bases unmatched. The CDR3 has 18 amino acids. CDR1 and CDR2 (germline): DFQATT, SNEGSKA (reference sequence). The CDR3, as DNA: TGCAGTGCTTGGACGGATTCCCCGGGACTAGCTACTTCCAATGAGCAGTTCTTC. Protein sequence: CSAWTDSPGLATSNEQFF.

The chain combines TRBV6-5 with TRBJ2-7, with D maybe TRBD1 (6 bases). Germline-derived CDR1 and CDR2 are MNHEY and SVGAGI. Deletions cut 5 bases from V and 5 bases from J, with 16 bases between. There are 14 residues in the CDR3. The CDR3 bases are TGTGCCAGCAGTCAACAGGGTCAGGTCAACGAGCAGTACTTC. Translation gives CASSQQGQVNEQYF.

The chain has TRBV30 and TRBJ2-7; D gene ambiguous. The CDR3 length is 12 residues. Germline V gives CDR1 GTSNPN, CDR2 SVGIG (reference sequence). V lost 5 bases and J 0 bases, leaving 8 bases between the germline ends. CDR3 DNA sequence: TGTGCCTGGGTATTGGGCTCCTACGAGCAGTACTTC. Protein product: CAWVLGSYEQYF. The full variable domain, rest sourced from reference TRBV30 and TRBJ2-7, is SQTIHQWPATLVQPVGSPLSLECTVEGTSNPNLYWYRQAAGRGLQLLFYSVGIGQISSEVPQNLSASRPQDRQFILSSKKLLLSDSGFYLCAWVLGSYEQYFGPGTRLTVT.

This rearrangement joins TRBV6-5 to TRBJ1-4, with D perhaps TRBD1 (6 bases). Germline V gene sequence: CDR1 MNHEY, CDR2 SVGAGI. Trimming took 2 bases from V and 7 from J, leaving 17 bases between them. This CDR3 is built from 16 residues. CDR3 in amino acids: CASSYGGAGFGEKLFF. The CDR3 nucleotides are TGTGCCAGCAGTTACGGGGGGGCTGGGTTCGGTGAAAAACTGTTTTTT.

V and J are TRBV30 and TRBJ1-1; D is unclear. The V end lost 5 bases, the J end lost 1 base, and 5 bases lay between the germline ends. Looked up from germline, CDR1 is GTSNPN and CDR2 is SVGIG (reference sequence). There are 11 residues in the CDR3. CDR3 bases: TGTGCCTGGCGACGGAACACTGAAGCTTTCTTT. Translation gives CAWRRNTEAFF.

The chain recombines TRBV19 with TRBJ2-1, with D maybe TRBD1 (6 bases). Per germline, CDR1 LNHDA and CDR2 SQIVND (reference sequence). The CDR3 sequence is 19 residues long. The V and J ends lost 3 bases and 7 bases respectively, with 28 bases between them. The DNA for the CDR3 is TGTGCCAGTAGTATTTCGAGGGGCCGGCAGGGGCCGTTCGGGAATGAGCAGTTCTTC. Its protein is CASSISRGRQGPFGNEQFF.

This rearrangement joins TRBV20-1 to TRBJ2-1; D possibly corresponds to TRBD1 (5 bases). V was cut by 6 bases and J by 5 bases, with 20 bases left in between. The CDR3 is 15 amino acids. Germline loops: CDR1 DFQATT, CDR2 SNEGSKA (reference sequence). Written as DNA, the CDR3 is TGCAGTGCGAGATTTCAGGGCACTAACAACAATGAGCAGTTCTTC. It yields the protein CSARFQGTNNNEQFF.

The CDR3, as DNA: TGTGCCAGTACCGACAGCCTGTGGGAAGCTTTCTTT. Protein: CASTDSLWEAFF. The chain is built from TRBV19 and TRBJ1-1; D is perhaps TRBD1 (5 bases). The germline CDR1 and CDR2 sequences are LNHDA and SQIVND (reference sequence). Trimming took off 7 bases at V and 8 bases at J, with 14 bases between the two ends. The CDR3 extends over 12 amino acids.

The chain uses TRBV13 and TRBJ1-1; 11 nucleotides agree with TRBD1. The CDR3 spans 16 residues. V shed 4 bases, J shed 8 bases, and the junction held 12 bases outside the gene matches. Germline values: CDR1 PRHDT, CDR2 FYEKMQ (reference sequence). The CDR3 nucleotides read TGTGCCAGCAGCTCCGGACAGGGGGCGTATCCCCCCGAAGCTTTCTTT. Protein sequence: CASSSGQGAYPPEAFF.

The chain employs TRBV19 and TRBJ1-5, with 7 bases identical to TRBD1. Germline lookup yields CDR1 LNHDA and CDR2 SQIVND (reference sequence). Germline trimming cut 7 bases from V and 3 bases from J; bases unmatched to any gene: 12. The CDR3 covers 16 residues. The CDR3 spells CASTPGTAAYNQPQHF. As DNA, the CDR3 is TGTGCCAGTACCCCCGGGACAGCGGCTTACAATCAGCCCCAGCATTTT.

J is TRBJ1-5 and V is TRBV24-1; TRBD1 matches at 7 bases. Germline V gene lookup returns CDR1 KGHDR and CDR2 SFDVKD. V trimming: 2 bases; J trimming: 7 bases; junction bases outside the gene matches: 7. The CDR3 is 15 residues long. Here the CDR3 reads CATSDSQGPSQPQHF. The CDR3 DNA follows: TGTGCCACCAGTGATTCACAGGGGCCCAGCCAGCCCCAGCATTTT.

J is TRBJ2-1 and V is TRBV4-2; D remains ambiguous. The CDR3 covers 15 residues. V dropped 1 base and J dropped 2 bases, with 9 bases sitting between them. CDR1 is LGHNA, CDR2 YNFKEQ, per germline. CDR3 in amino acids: CASSQVLVPYNEQFF. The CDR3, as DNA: TGTGCCAGCAGCCAAGTCCTAGTCCCCTACAATGAGCAGTTCTTC.

For the CDR3, the DNA is TGTGCCAGCAGTGAAGGGCGCGGGGGGGCGGAGGAGCAGTTCTTC. Amino acid sequence: CASSEGRGGAEEQFF. The chain combines TRBV2 with TRBJ2-1, with 9 positions matching TRBD2. The CDR3 length is 15 residues. J gave up 10 bases and V 1 base, and 8 bases lay outside the gene matches. The germline V gene encodes CDR1 SNHLY and CDR2 FYNNEI.

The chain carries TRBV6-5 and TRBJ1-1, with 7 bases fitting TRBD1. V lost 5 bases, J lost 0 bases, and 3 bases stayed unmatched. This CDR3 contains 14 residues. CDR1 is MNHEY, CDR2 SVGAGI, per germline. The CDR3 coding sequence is TGTGCCAGCAGTAAACAGGGGATGAACACTGAAGCTTTCTTT. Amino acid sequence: CASSKQGMNTEAFF.

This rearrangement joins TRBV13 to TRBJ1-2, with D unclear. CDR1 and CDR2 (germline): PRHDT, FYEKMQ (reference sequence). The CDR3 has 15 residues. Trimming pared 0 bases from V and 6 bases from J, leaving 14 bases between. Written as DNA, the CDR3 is TGTGCCAGCAGCTTAGGTAGGGAACCGCATGATGGCTACACCTTC. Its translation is CASSLGREPHDGYTF.

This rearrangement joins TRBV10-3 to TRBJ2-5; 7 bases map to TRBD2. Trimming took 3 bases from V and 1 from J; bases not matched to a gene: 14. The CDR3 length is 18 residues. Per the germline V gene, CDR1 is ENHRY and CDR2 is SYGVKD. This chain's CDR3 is CAISDSREVSSIQETQYF. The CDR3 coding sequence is TGTGCCATCAGTGACTCCCGGGAGGTGTCGTCCATCCAAGAGACCCAGTACTTC.

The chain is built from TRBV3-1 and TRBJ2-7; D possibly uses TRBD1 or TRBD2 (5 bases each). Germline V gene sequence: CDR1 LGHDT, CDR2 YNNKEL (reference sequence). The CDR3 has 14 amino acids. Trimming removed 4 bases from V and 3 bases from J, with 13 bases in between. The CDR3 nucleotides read TGTGCCAGCAGCCCAGGGACGGCTTACTACGAGCAGTACTTC. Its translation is CASSPGTAYYEQYF.

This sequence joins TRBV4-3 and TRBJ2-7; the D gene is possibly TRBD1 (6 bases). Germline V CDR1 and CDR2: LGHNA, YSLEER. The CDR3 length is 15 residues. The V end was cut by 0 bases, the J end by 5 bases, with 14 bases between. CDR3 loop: CASSQDRTGNDEQYF. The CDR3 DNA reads TGCGCCAGCAGCCAAGATCGCACAGGGAACGACGAGCAGTACTTC.

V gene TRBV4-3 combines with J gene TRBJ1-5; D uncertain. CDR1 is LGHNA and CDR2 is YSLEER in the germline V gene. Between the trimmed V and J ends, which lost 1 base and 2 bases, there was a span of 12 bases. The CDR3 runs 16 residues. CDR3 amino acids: CASSQGTQGGNQPQHF. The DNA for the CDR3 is TGCGCCAGCAGCCAAGGTACTCAAGGAGGCAATCAGCCCCAGCATTTT.

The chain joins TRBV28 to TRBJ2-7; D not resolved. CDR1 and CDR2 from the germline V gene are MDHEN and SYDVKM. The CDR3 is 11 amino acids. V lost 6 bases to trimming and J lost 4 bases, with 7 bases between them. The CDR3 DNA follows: TGTGCCAGCAGCCGGGCGTACGAGCAGTACTTC. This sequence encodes CASSRAYEQYF. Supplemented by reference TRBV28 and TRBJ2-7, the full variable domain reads DVKVTQSSRYLVKRTGEKVFLECVQDMDHENMFWYRQDPGLGLRLIYFSYDVKMKEKGDIPEGYSVSREKKERFSLILESASTNQTSMYLCASSRAYEQYFGPGTRLTVT.